This T cell receptor (beta chain) was retrieved from a study of OX40 agonist ivuxolimab in advanced cancers. In terms of the full investigation: Ivuxolimab was an agonistic, fully human IgG2 monoclonal antibody directed against OX40 (CD134), a costimulatory receptor. Intravenous ivuxolimab was administered to patients every 2 weeks at six dose levels: 0.01, 0.1, 0.3, 1.5, 3 and 10 mg/kg. The purpose of peripheral TCRbeta sequencing was to test whether ivuxolimab changed TCR sequence diversity and led to clonal T-cell expansion. Partial responses were achieved by three dose-escalation patients, of whom one had hepatocellular carcinoma and two had cutaneous melanoma. In the dose-escalation cohort, more than 75% of patients were male, and the mean age was roughly 60 years, with a range of roughly 20 to 80. Of the approximately 50 patients in dose escalation, around 20 had hepatocellular carcinoma, about 15 had melanoma, 9 had renal cell carcinoma and 9 had head and neck cancer. The paper describes the monotherapy dose-escalation part (N of about 50 patients) of the phase I trial of ivuxolimab. Prior anti-PD-1, anti-PD-L1 or anti-CTLA-4 therapy was permitted, and approximately 40% of dose-escalation patients had received checkpoint inhibitors. Summary of the overall study and its limitations: Low levels of normalized T-cell clonal expansion were also seen in some nonresponding patients. At doses of 0.1 to 3.0 mg/kg, clonal expansion of both CD4+ and CD8+ blood T cells was observed from baseline to week 6. After ivuxolimab, CD8+ T cells had more expanded clones than CD4+ T cells on average. Partial responders in the 0.1-3.0 mg/kg groups had among the lowest normalized peripheral clonal expansion, especially among CD8+ T cells. The antigen specificity of the peripheral T cells that underwent clonal expansion was not determined.

The CDR3 runs 17 amino acids, cysteine and phenylalanine included. This entry keeps only the CDR3 DNA: 51 bases, framed from base 1. V lost 4 bases and J lost 3 bases, and the count of bases not matched to a germline gene is 13. Taken from the germline V gene, the CDR1 and CDR2 loops are SGHRS and YFSETQ. For sequencing of the TCRbeta CDR3 region, genomic DNA was extracted from the sorted cells. The immunoSEQ Assay was used to sequence the TCRbeta CDR3 regions. The clones in this table, taken by TCRdb from immuneACCESS, are in-frame only. Not every clone is retained; where verified, under half of the shortfall comes from an unresolved V gene, and the cause of the rest is unknown. The sample contains approximately 80,000 clones, around nine tenths of them found a single time. 0.4% to 0.55% of the sample goes to the ten largest clones. Patients with autoimmune disease history or receiving systemic immunosuppression were excluded from the trial. Peripheral blood for TCR sequencing was collected from all dose cohorts at baseline, on cycle 4 day 1, and on cycle 7 day 1. Samples were obtained from an open-label, multicenter, first-in-human phase I dose-escalation trial of ivuxolimab. Adults with locally advanced or metastatic melanoma, renal cell carcinoma, hepatocellular carcinoma or head and neck squamous cell carcinoma were enrolled in the trial. Before TCR sequencing, CD4+ T cells and CD8+ T cells were sorted from peripheral blood as separate populations.

As regards this clone: Its antigen specificity is not known. No quality values exist for individual bases; no much larger clone is one base distant.

The chain was built from TRBV5-1 and TRBJ2-7, with 10 bases aligning to TRBD1. The sequence was obtained from an adult with an advanced solid tumor such as melanoma, head and neck, liver or kidney cancer. Sequencing was performed on CD4+ or CD8+ T cells sorted from blood, taken in a trial of the OX40 agonist ivuxolimab. The CDR3 is CASSRISGTGDHYEQYF. The sequence in DNA is TGCGCCAGCAGCCGAATATCCGGGACAGGGGACCACTACGAGCAGTACTTC.